This T cell receptor beta chain was observed in a study of T cells after yellow fever vaccination. Study-wide background: Fractions with few cells were prepared using SMART-Seq v4 Ultra Low Input.

V shed 4 bases, J shed 1 base, and the junction held 2 bases outside the gene matches. Germline V gives CDR1 KGHDR, CDR2 SFDVKD. This CDR3 region has 17 residues. TCRdb ran MiXCR on the 5' RACE reads and lists one entry per CDR3 protein. The top ten clones hold around 14% of a sample with hundreds of thousands of distinct CDR3 sequences, 10% to 15% of them seen once. The sample here was PBMCs, taken on the day of the yellow fever booster vaccination. This rearrangement joins TRBV24-1 to TRBJ2-6; 11 bases match TRBD2. This receptor was identified in a man aged 25-45 years who received the YFV17D yellow fever vaccine. The CDR3: CATSEASGRSGANVLTF. CDR3 DNA sequence: TGTGCCACCAGTGAAGCTAGCGGGAGGTCTGGGGCCAACGTCCTGACTTTC.